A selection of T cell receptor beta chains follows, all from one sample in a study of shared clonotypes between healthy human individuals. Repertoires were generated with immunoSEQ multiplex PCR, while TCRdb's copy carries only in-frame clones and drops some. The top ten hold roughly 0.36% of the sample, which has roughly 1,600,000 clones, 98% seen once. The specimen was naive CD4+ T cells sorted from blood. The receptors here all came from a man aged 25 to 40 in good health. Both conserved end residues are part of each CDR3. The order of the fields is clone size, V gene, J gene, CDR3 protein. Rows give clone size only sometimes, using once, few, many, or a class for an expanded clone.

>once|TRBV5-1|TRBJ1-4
CASSPGNYKLFF
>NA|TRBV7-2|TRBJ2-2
CASSLWSGELFF
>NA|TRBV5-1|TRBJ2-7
CASSQTGAYEQYF
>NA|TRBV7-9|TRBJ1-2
CASSLMRSNYGYTF
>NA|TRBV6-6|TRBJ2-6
CASSSNRRGANVLTF
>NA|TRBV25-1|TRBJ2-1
CASIKGTTQGEQFF
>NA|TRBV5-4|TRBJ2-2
CASSLGSGRAQDTGELFF
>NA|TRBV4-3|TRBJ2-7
CASSQLPGARYEQYF
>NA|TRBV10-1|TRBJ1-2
CARPIQENYGYTF
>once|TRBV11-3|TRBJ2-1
CASSSSPVAGVTEQFF
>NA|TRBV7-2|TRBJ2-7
CASSLGRASLYEQYF
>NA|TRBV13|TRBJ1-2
CASSSYPVNYGYTF
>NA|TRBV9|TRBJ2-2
CASSALVGGSTGELFF
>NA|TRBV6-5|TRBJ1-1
CASSYSFSYEAFF
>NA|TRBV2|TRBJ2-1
CASTPDGVPNEQFF
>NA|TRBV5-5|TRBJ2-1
CASGGGNGPYNEQFF
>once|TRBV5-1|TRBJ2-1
CASSFGLAVDNEQFF
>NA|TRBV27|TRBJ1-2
CASSFVGDSVPYGYTF
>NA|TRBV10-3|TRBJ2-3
CASRQGSTDTQYF
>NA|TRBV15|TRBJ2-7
CATSRGKEYEQYF
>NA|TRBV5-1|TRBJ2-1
CASSLFSGKGGNDEQFF
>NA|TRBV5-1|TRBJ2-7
CASSFSGRASEQYF
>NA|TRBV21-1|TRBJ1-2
CASSKNSRTDNYGYTF
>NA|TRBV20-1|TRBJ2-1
CSARWPPRQFF
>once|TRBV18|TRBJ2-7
CASSPGHALSYEQYF
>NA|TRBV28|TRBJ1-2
CASSLVYGYTF
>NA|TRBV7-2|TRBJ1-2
CASSDYPTGRYGYTF
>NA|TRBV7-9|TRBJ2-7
CASSFRPGLAFHEQYF
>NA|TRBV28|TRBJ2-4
CASRTSGRAFIAKNIQYF
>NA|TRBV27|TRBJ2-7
CASTHLFEQYF
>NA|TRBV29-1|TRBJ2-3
CSVGAGTGRDTQYF
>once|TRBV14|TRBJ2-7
CASSQDQLRQQYF
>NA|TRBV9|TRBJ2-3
CASSVGPTDTQYF
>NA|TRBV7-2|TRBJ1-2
CASSLKAGSYGYTF
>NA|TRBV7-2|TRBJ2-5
CASSPQGAGETQYF
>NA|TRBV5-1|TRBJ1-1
CASSIAGEAFF
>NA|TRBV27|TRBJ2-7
CASRRRGAYEQYF
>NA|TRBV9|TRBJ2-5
CASSVGLAGVEETQYF
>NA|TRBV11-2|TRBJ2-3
CASSLEAHPTDTQYF
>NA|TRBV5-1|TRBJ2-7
CASSFGVSGSYEQYF
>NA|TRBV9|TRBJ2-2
CASSVARGGTGELFF
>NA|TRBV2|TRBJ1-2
CASRPRDREVYGYTF
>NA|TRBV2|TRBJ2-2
CASSERFGTANTGELFF
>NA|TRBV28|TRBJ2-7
CASSLPGTGLYEQYF
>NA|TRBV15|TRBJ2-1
CATSSVFGPRVNEQFF
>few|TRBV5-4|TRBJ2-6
CASSFRGSGANVLTF
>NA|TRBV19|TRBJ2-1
CASTSPGRDEQFF
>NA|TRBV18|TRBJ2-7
CASSLGGRPRREQYF
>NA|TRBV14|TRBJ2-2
CASSQVRGNTGELFF
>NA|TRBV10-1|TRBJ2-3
CASRPTDTQYF
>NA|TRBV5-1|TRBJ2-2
CASSIPGTLTGELFF